This TCR beta chain originates from a study of OX40 agonist ivuxolimab in advanced cancers. Study in general: Recorded diagnoses for dose-escalation patients were hepatocellular carcinoma, melanoma, renal cell or head and neck cancer. The dose-escalation cohort was around 83% male, with a mean age of around 60 years, ranging about 23 to 79. Broader study findings: At 0.1 to 3.0 mg/kg, CD4+ and CD8+ blood T cells expanded clonally by week 6.

This clone has more than one count but fewer than ten. Antigen: not known. Assay: immunoSEQ multiplex PCR; the TCRdb copy retains only in-frame clones and omits some. The repertoire includes tens of thousands of clones, 85% of them detected once, and around 3.8% sits in the top ten. The CDR3 runs 16 residues. Germline values: CDR1 PRHDT, CDR2 FYEKMQ (reference sequence). The ends lost 5 bases at V and 7 bases at J; junction bases unmatched: 8. Drawing of blood for sampling happened at baseline, at cycle 4 day 1, and at cycle 7 day 1. The chain employs TRBV13 and TRBJ2-2; 12 bases are shared with TRBD2. Sequenced material: CD4+ or CD8+ T cells sorted from blood, taken in a trial of the OX40 agonist ivuxolimab. This receptor was taken from an adult with an advanced solid tumor such as melanoma, head and neck, liver or kidney cancer. Here the CDR3 DNA reads TGTGCCAGCAGCCAAGCCCTAGCGGGAGGGGGCGGGGAGCTGTTTTTT. Translation gives CASSQALAGGGGELFF.